This T cell receptor beta chain was captured by sequencing in a study of T cells in Graves' hyperthyroidism and ophthalmopathy. Study-level information: Pretreatment peripheral blood was obtained at initial diagnosis.

RNA transcripts yielded amplified TCR beta CDR3 regions. HTBI primers were used for first-round RT-PCR of the TCR CDR3. TCRdb recomputed calls from the multiplex PCR reads with MiXCR, one row per CDR3 protein. The sample has about 400,000 distinct CDR3 sequences; about 15% are singletons. V lost 5 bases to trimming and J lost 1 base, with 10 bases between them. CDR1 is KGHDR, CDR2 SFDVKD, per germline. CDR3 size: 14 residues. General study results and limits: Ophthalmopathy, as predicted by the model, came a median 6.5 months after the prediction. The blood repertoire included most of the expanded thyroid clonotypes above 0.001.

As to this clonotype: Its matching antigen is unknown.

PBMCs came from 8.5 to 10 ml fresh peripheral blood. This receptor was obtained from a young woman with Graves' hyperthyroidism. The chain joins TRBV24-1 to TRBJ1-1; TRBD1 is a possible D gene (6 bases). Source material: blood. CDR3 region: CATSAGGSNTEAFF. The CDR3 coding sequence is TGTGCCACCAGTGCGGGGGGCTCGAACACTGAAGCTTTCTTT.